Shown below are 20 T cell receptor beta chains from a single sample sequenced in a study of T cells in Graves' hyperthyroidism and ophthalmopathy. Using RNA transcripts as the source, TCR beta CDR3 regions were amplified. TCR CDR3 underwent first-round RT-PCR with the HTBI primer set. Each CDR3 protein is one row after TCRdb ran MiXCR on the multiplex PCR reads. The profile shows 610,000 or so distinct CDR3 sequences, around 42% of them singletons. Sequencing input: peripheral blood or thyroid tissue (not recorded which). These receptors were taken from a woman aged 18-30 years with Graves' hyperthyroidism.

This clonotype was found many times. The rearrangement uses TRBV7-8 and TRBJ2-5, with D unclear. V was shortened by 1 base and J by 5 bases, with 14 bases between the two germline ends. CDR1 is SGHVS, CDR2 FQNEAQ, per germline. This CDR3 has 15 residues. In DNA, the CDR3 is TGTGCCAGCAGCTTAGAAGCCCCGACGAGCGAGACCCAGTACTTC. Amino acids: CASSLEAPTSETQYF. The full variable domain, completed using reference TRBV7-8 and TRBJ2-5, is GAGVSQSPRYKVAKRGQDVALRCDPISGHVSLFWYQQALGQGPEFLTYFQNEAQLDKSGLPSDRFFAERPEGSVSTLKIQRTQQEDSAVYLCASSLEAPTSETQYFGPGTRLLVL.

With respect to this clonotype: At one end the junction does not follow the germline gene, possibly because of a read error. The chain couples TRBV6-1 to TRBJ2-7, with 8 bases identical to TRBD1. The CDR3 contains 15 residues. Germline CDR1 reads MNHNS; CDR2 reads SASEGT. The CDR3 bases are TGTGCCGGCAGTGAGACACAGGGGGTATTCTACGAGCAGTACTTC. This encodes CAGSETQGVFYEQYF.

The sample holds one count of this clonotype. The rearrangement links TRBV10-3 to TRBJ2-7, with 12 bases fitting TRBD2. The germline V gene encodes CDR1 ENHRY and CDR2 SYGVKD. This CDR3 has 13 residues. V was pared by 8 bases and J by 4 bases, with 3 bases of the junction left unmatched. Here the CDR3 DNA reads TGTGCCATCGGACTAGCGGGAACTTACGAGCAGTACTTC. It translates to CAIGLAGTYEQYF.

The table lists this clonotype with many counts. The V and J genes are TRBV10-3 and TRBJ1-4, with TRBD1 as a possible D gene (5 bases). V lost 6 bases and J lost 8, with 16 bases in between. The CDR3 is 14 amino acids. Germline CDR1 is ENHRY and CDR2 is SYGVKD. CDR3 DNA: TGTGCCATCAGCCCACAGGAGTCAGTCGAAAAACTGTTTTTT. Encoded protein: CAISPQESVEKLFF.

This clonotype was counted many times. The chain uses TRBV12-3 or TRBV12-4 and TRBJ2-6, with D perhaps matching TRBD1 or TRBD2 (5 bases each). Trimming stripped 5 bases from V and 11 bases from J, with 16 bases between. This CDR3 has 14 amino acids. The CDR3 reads CASSPPWDDDVLTF. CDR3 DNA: TGTGCCAGCAGTCCCCCGTGGGACGACGACGTCCTGACTTTC.

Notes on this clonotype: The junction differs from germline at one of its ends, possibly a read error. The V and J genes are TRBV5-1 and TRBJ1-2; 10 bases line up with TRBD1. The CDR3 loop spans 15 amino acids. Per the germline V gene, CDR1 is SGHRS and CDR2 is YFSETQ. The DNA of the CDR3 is TGCGCCCGCAGCCCGACCGGGACAGGGGAATATGGCTACACCTTC. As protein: CARSPTGTGEYGYTF.

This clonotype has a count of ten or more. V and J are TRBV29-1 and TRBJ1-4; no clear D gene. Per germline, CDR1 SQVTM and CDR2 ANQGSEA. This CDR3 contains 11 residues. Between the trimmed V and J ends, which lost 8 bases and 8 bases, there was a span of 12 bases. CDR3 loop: CSTRSEEKLFF. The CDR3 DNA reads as TGCAGCACCAGGTCGGAGGAAAAACTGTTTTTT.

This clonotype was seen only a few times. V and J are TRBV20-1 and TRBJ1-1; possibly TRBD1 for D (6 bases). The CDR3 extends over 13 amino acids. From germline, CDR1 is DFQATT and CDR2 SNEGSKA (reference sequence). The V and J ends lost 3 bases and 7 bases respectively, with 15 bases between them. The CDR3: CSASRGQQNEAFF. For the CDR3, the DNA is TGCAGTGCTAGTCGAGGACAGCAGAATGAAGCTTTCTTT.

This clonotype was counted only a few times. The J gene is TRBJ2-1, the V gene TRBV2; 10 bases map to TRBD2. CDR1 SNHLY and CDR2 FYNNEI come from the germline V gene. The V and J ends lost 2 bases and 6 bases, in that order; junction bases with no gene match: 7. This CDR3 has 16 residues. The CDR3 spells CASSEYGLAGANEQFF. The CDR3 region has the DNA TGTGCCAGCAGTGAATACGGCCTAGCGGGAGCCAATGAGCAGTTCTTC.

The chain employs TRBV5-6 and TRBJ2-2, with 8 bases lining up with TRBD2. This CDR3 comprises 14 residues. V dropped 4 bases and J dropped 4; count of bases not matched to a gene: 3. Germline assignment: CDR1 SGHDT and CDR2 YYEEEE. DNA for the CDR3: TGTGCCAGCAGCGTTGGGACTAGCACCGGGGAGCTGTTTTTT. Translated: CASSVGTSTGELFF.

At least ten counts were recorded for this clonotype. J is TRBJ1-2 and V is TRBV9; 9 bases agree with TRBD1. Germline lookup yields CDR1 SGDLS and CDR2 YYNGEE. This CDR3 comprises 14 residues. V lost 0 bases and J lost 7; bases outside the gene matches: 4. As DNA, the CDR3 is TGTGCCAGCAGCGTAGAAGACAGGGGGTTTGGCTACACCTTC. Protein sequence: CASSVEDRGFGYTF.

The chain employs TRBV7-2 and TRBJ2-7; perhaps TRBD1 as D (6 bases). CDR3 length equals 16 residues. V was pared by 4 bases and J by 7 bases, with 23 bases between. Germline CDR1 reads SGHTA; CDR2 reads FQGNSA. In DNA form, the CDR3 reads TGTGCCAGCAGCTCTATAACGACAGGCTACTACAATGAGCAGTACTTC. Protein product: CASSSITTGYYNEQYF.

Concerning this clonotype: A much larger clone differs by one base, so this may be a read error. CDR3 amino acids: CASSRRTSGSREQYF. CDR3 coding DNA: TGTGCCAGCAGCCGGAGGACTAGCGGGAGTCGGGAGCAGTACTTC. The rearrangement uses TRBV7-6 and TRBJ2-7; TRBD2 matches 13 bases. CDR3 length equals 15 residues. Germline CDR1 reads SGHVS; CDR2 reads FNYEAQ. Trimming removed 5 bases from V and 7 bases from J; junction bases left unmatched: 8.

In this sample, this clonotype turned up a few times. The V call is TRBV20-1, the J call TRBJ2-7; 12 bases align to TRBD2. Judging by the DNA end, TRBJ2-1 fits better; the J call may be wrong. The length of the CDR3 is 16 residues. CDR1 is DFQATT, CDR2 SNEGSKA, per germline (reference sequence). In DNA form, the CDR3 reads TGCAGTGCTAGTTTTCTAGCGGGAGGGACCTACAATGAGCAGTTCTTC. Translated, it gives CSASFLAGGTYNEQFF.

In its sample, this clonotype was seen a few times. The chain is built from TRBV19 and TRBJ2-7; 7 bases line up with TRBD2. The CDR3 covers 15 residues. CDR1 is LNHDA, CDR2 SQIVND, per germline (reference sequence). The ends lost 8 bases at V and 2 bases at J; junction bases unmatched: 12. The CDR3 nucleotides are TGTGCCAGTGCCGCTGGTGCGGGAGTAGCCTACGAGCAGTACTTC. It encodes CASAAGAGVAYEQYF.

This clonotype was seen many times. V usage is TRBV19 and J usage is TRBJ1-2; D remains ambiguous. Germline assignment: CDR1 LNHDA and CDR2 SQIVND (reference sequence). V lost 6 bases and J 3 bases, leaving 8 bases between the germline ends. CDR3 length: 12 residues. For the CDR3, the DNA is TGTGCCAGTAGGGACCGCTACTATGGCTACACCTTC. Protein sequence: CASRDRYYGYTF.

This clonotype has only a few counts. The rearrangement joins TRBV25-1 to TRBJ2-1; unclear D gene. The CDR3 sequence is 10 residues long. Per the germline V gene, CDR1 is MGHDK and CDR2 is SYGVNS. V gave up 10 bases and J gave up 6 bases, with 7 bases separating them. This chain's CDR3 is CATYGNEQFF. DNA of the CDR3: TGTGCCACCTACGGCAATGAGCAGTTCTTC.

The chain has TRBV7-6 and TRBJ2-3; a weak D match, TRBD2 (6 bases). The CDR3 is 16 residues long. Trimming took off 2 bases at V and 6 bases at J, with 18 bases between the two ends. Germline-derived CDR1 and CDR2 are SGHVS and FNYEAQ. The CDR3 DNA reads TGTGCCAGCAGCTTATCGAGACGGGAGCGATCGGATACGCAGTATTTT. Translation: CASSLSRRERSDTQYF.

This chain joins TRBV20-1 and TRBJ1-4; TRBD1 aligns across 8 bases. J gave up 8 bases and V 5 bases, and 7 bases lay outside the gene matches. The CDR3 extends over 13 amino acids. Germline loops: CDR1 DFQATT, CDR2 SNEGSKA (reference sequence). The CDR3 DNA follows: TGCAGTGCTGACAGAACAGGGGGGGAAAAACTGTTTTTT. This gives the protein CSADRTGGEKLFF.

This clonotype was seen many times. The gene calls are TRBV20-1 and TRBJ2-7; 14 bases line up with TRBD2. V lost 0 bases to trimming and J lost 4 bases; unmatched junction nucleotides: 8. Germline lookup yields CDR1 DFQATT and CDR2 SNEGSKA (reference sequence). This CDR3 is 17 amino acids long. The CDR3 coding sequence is TGCAGTGCTAGAGACCCGGGACTAGCGGGAGAAGGGTACGAGCAGTACTTC. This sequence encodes CSARDPGLAGEGYEQYF.